The rows below give T cell receptor beta chains drawn from one sample of a study of neoadjuvant nivolumab and ipilimumab in lung cancer. Clones were sequenced by immunoSEQ multiplex PCR, and TCRdb holds only the in-frame ones, with some missing. The data contain 17,000 or so clones, approximately 79% of them seen just once; the ten biggest clones take up roughly 8%. Sample: tumor tissue, taken after neoadjuvant nivolumab, alone or with ipilimumab, at or shortly before surgery. Receptor source: an adult with non-small cell lung cancer. The CDR3 runs from the conserved cysteine through the conserved F or W.

v_gene	j_gene	CDR3aa
TRBV27	TRBJ2-7	CASSVSGGTGLQYF
TRBV5-1	TRBJ2-1	CASSRDFISYNEQFF
TRBV19	TRBJ2-7	CASSSLGVPEVYF
TRBV9	TRBJ1-6	CASSLTRDRYNSPLHF
TRBV29-1	TRBJ1-4	CSADPAGQGEKLFF
TRBV4-1	TRBJ1-6	CASSSHSSSYNSPLHF
TRBV5-3	TRBJ2-5	CARSWPLRTRETQYF
TRBV4-3	TRBJ2-3	CASSQVTDTQYF
TRBV13	TRBJ1-1	CASRGTEAFF
TRBV7-8	TRBJ2-7	CASSTGQGRTYEQYF
TRBV7-2	TRBJ1-2	CASSLGLGGGYGYTF
TRBV15	TRBJ1-1	CATSRDKRFNTEAFF
TRBV27	TRBJ2-7	CASSLGYRDEQYF
TRBV20-1	TRBJ1-1	CSARDGTEAFF
TRBV5-1	TRBJ1-3	CASSLQGNGNTIYF
TRBV19	TRBJ1-1	CASLPTKGRGRPEAFF
TRBV7-2	TRBJ1-1	CASSTTDEAFF
TRBV7-1	TRBJ2-6	CASSPRVTDGANVLTF
TRBV6-6	TRBJ2-1	CASSLNQGSNEQFF
TRBV10-2	TRBJ1-4	CASSESRGTNEKLFF
TRBV27	TRBJ1-5	CASSMTGLLSNQPQHF
TRBV20-1	TRBJ2-7	CSVWAYEQYF
TRBV7-9	TRBJ2-7	CASSLGTGIYEQYF
TRBV6-1	TRBJ1-5	CASSEWGAQQPQHF
TRBV6-1	TRBJ1-1	CASSDTGGFMNTEAFF
TRBV6-1	TRBJ1-5	CASSVVWDQPQHF
TRBV9	TRBJ1-2	CASSVEGANYGYTF
TRBV27	TRBJ1-5	CASSPHRTVYSNQPQHF
TRBV5-5	TRBJ1-6	CASSAGGMNSPLHF
TRBV11-2	TRBJ2-3	CASSLVGGAADTQYF
TRBV12-5	TRBJ1-2	CASRGQANYGYTF
TRBV7-2	TRBJ1-1	CASISRRPQATEAFF
TRBV5-4	TRBJ2-1	CASSRDSTNNEQFF
TRBV7-9	TRBJ2-7	CASSFPGQGAVEQYF
TRBV6-1	TRBJ2-7	CATRTVGYYEQYF
TRBV4-3	TRBJ1-3	CASSQDSSGMSGNTIYF
TRBV6-1	TRBJ2-7	CASSVGGDGISYEQYF
TRBV7-2	TRBJ2-5	CASSRGSQETQYF
TRBV18	TRBJ2-5	CASSPSLAGGREETQYF
TRBV30	TRBJ2-2	CAWSDSTGELFF
TRBV5-5	TRBJ2-7	CASSHYRDSYEQYF
TRBV7-9	TRBJ2-3	CASSLAWRESTQYF
TRBV7-3	TRBJ2-3	CASSLLGGTDTQYF
TRBV6-6	TRBJ1-4	CASSRQNEKLFF
TRBV5-6	TRBJ2-1	CASSFLGQGGNEQFF
TRBV5-5	TRBJ2-1	CASSSNEQFF
TRBV10-3	TRBJ1-5	CAISESRDGNQPQHF
TRBV6-6	TRBJ1-2	CASNPTGGSPQGYTF